A selection of T cell receptor beta chains follows, all from one sample in a study of beta chain features in type 1 diabetes. Profiled with immunoSEQ multiplex PCR; TCRdb holds only in-frame clones, not every one. Here the sample spans under 150,000 clones, 6.9% being singletons. The sequenced sample was central memory CD4+ T cells from blood. These receptors came from a woman in her twenties or thirties in good health. Both conserved end residues are part of each CDR3. D genes are given only for firm matches. Size values are once, few and many counts, or a class for expanded clones, and some rows have none.

v_gene	len	j_gene	d_gene	abundance	CDR3aa	CDR3nt
TRBV4-2	18	TRBJ2-1	TRBD2	many	CASSQEGLASHSYNEQFF	TGTGCCAGCAGCCAAGAAGGACTAGCGTCCCACTCCTACAATGAGCAGTTCTTC
TRBV18	16	TRBJ1-1	TRBD1	few	CASSPRTGGIGAEAFF	TGTGCCAGCTCACCAAGGACAGGGGGAATTGGGGCCGAGGCTTTCTTT
TRBV7-3	13	TRBJ2-7	TRBD2	-	CASSQLAAYEQYF	TGTGCCAGCAGCCAGCTAGCGGCCTACGAGCAGTACTTC
TRBV9	15	TRBJ2-1	-	few	CASSEQTGSYNEQFF	TGTGCCAGCAGCGAGCAGACAGGATCCTACAATGAGCAGTTCTTC
TRBV9	16	TRBJ1-1	TRBD1	few	CASSVGGGQGTTEAFF	TGTGCCAGCAGCGTAGGTGGTGGACAGGGGACCACTGAAGCTTTCTTT
TRBV14	14	TRBJ1-4	TRBD1	-	CASSPGTGNEKLFF	TGTGCCAGCAGCCCAGGGACAGGGAATGAAAAACTGTTTTTT
TRBV12-5	15	TRBJ2-1	TRBD1	-	CASGSGQGSYNEQFF	TGTGCTAGTGGCAGTGGACAGGGTTCCTACAATGAGCAGTTCTTC
TRBV7-9	17	TRBJ1-1	TRBD1	-	CASSSLRDSLQNTEAFF	TGTGCCAGCAGCTCCCTCCGGGACAGTCTACAGAACACTGAAGCTTTCTTT
TRBV6-5	15	TRBJ2-2	TRBD1	few	CASTGDRGITGELFF	TGTGCCAGCACCGGGGACAGAGGGATCACCGGGGAGCTGTTTTTT
TRBV13	19	TRBJ2-7	TRBD2	few	CASSGTSGRGNFLKDEQYF	TGTGCCAGCAGCGGGACTAGCGGGAGGGGGAACTTTCTAAAGGACGAGCAGTACTTC
TRBV27	15	TRBJ1-1	-	-	CASRPMGGTNAEAFF	TGTGCCAGCAGACCCATGGGGGGGACGAACGCTGAAGCTTTCTTT
TRBV28	13	TRBJ1-2	-	-	CASSFSPRVGYTF	TGTGCCAGCAGTTTTTCCCCACGGGTTGGCTACACCTTC
TRBV5-4	15	TRBJ2-7	TRBD1	-	CASSQGQGVFYEQYF	TGCGCCAGCAGCCAAGGCCAGGGGGTGTTCTACGAGCAGTACTTC
TRBV6-5	15	TRBJ2-1	TRBD2	few	CASTPLSGSRNEQFF	TGTGCCAGCACCCCCCTGAGCGGGAGTAGGAATGAGCAGTTCTTC
TRBV2	15	TRBJ1-2	TRBD1	few	CASSVAGTEDYGYTF	TGTGCCAGCAGTGTAGCCGGGACAGAAGACTATGGCTACACCTTC
TRBV30	14	TRBJ1-5	-	many	CAWSGGGGAQPQHF	TGTGCCTGGAGTGGAGGGGGGGGCGCCCAGCCCCAGCATTTT
TRBV29-1	16	TRBJ2-1	-	-	CSVEDQGRPAYNEQFF	TGCAGCGTTGAAGATCAGGGCAGGCCTGCCTACAATGAGCAGTTCTTC
TRBV19	12	TRBJ1-4	-	few	CASSTETGVMFF	TGTGCCAGTAGTACCGAGACAGGCGTGATGTTTTTT
TRBV27	18	TRBJ2-7	TRBD2	-	CASRRGTSGAGGNYEQYF	TGTGCCAGCAGGAGAGGGACTAGCGGGGCGGGGGGAAACTACGAGCAGTACTTC
TRBV7-9	16	TRBJ1-1	-	-	CASSHTLYPGNTEAFF	TGTGCCAGCAGCCATACTCTCTATCCAGGGAACACTGAAGCTTTCTTT
TRBV6-5	13	TRBJ2-5	-	-	CASSTAVQETQYF	TGTGCCTCCTCAACAGCAGTACAAGAGACCCAGTACTTC
TRBV7-6	18	TRBJ2-5	TRBD2	few	CASSSGLAGKKAVETQYF	TGTGCCAGCAGCTCCGGACTAGCGGGAAAGAAAGCGGTGGAGACCCAGTACTTC
TRBV7-2	15	TRBJ1-3	-	-	CASSFNGLGVNTIYF	TGTGCCAGCAGCTTTAATGGCTTGGGCGTCAACACCATATATTTT
TRBV9	15	TRBJ2-1	-	few	CASSGKNQGYNEQFF	TGTGCCAGCAGCGGAAAAAATCAGGGTTACAATGAGCAGTTCTTC
TRBV7-2	14	TRBJ2-7	-	few	CASSLAGMSYEQYF	TGTGCCAGCAGCTTAGCCGGGATGTCCTACGAGCAGTACTTC
TRBV7-2	15	TRBJ2-1	TRBD1	-	CASSSSGTGVNEQFF	TGTGCCAGCAGCTCCTCCGGGACAGGGGTTAATGAGCAGTTCTTC
TRBV14	15	TRBJ2-3	TRBD1	-	CASSVDRVAADTQYF	TGTGCCAGCAGCGTGGACAGGGTGGCGGCAGATACGCAGTATTTT
TRBV6-6	14	TRBJ1-1	-	few	CASSFQGTGTEAFF	TGTGCCAGCAGTTTTCAGGGGACGGGAACTGAAGCTTTCTTT
TRBV6-1	15	TRBJ2-6	-	-	CASRLGGSGANVLTF	TGTGCCAGCAGGTTGGGAGGTTCTGGGGCCAACGTCCTGACTTTC
TRBV27	17	TRBJ2-5	TRBD2	-	CASSLLPAGGGQETQYF	TGTGCCAGCAGTTTATTGCCAGCGGGAGGAGGGCAAGAGACCCAGTACTTC
TRBV7-8	16	TRBJ2-7	TRBD2	few	CASSLALAGVGYEQYF	TGTGCCAGCAGCTTAGCGCTAGCGGGAGTCGGCTACGAGCAGTACTTC
TRBV25-1	15	TRBJ1-5	TRBD1	-	CASSGQGNGNQPQHF	TGTGCCAGCAGTGGACAGGGGAACGGCAATCAGCCCCAGCATTTT
TRBV6-5	15	TRBJ2-2	TRBD1	few	CASSTTGAGTGELFF	TGTGCCAGCAGCACGACAGGGGCGGGCACCGGGGAGCTGTTTTTT
TRBV5-5	14	TRBJ2-7	TRBD2	-	CATKELAGGGEQYF	TGTGCCACCAAAGAACTAGCGGGAGGTGGAGAGCAGTACTTC
TRBV7-2	15	TRBJ2-6	-	few	CASSSQLAGANVLTF	TGTGCCAGCAGCTCACAGCTCGCCGGGGCCAACGTCCTGACTTTC
TRBV28	15	TRBJ1-5	-	few	CASRPPGVSNQPQHF	TGTGCCAGCAGACCCCCAGGGGTTAGCAATCAGCCCCAGCATTTT
TRBV15	12	TRBJ2-1	-	many	CATSRVERPQFF	TGTGCCACCAGCAGGGTCGAGCGCCCGCAGTTCTTC
TRBV7-2	15	TRBJ2-3	-	-	CASLPRGGFTDTQYF	TGTGCCAGCTTGCCCCGCGGTGGGTTCACAGATACGCAGTATTTT
TRBV6-6	13	TRBJ1-5	-	-	CASRIDSNQPQHF	TGTGCCAGCAGGATAGATAGCAATCAGCCCCAGCATTTT
TRBV5-1	13	TRBJ2-1	-	few	CASSLDLVNEQFF	TGCGCCAGCAGCTTGGATTTAGTCAATGAGCAGTTCTTC
TRBV6-1	14	TRBJ1-5	-	few	CASRDIYSNQPQHF	TGTGCCAGCCGGGACATTTATAGCAATCAGCCCCAGCATTTT
TRBV10-3	14	TRBJ2-5	-	-	CAISALRGQETQYF	TGTGCCATCAGTGCATTAAGAGGTCAAGAGACCCAGTACTTC
TRBV7-2	15	TRBJ2-6	-	many	CASSLQGTGANVLTF	TGTGCCAGCAGCTTGCAGGGTACCGGGGCCAACGTCCTGACTTTC
TRBV7-2	13	TRBJ2-3	TRBD2	few	CASSFGRENTQYF	TGTGCCAGCAGCTTCGGGCGGGAGAATACGCAGTATTTT
TRBV7-9	19	TRBJ2-6	TRBD2	many	CASSQSGLAGYSGANVLTF	TGTGCCAGCAGCCAGTCGGGACTAGCGGGGTACTCTGGGGCCAACGTCCTGACTTTC
TRBV4-3	15	TRBJ2-1	-	few	CASSQVAVSYNEQFF	TGCGCCAGCAGCCAAGTAGCGGTTTCTTACAATGAGCAGTTCTTC
TRBV2	14	TRBJ2-5	TRBD1	-	CASSDLDRGQDQYF	TGTGCCAGCAGTGATTTGGACAGGGGGCAGGACCAGTACTTC
TRBV28	14	TRBJ2-5	TRBD1	-	CASSPARGRETQYF	TGTGCCAGCAGCCCGGCCAGGGGGCGAGAGACCCAGTACTTC
TRBV4-1	13	TRBJ1-4	-	-	CASSQRLVEKLFF	TGCGCCAGCAGCCAACGGTTGGTTGAAAAACTGTTTTTT
TRBV29-1	13	TRBJ2-7	-	-	CSVEGSENYEQYF	TGCAGCGTTGAAGGTAGCGAGAATTACGAGCAGTACTTC
TRBV21-1	14	TRBJ2-5	-	-	CASSTDRYQETQYF	TGTGCCAGCAGCACGGACAGATACCAAGAGACCCAGTACTTC
TRBV7-3	18	TRBJ2-1	-	-	CASSLIRDSRASIDEQFF	TGTGCCAGCAGCTTAATTAGGGACTCTCGAGCGAGTATCGATGAGCAGTTCTTC
TRBV5-1	16	TRBJ2-1	-	-	CASNPAGSGSYNEQFF	TGCGCCAGCAATCCCGCGGGGAGCGGATCCTACAATGAGCAGTTCTTC
TRBV18	16	TRBJ1-2	-	-	CASSPQSTGYEDGYTF	TGTGCCAGCTCACCACAGTCTACCGGGTACGAGGATGGCTACACCTTC